This T cell receptor beta chain was observed in a study of blood T cell repertoires in COVID-19. Clones were sequenced by immunoSEQ multiplex PCR, and TCRdb holds only the in-frame ones, with some missing. The sample yields some 50,000 clones, around 86% seen once. Deletions cut 4 bases from V and 7 bases from J, with 16 bases between. Germline V gives CDR1 LGHDT, CDR2 YNNKEL (reference sequence). The CDR3 runs to 14 residues. The sequenced sample consisted of peripheral blood. This chain links TRBV3-1 (or the pseudogene TRBV3-2) with TRBJ1-2; possible D gene TRBD1, 6 bases. This receptor was taken from a woman aged 55-69 years with acute or convalescent COVID-19. As DNA, the CDR3 is TGTGCCAGCAGCCCCCTAGGGGGGGATAGTGGCTACACCTTC. Amino acids: CASSPLGGDSGYTF.